This TCR beta chain was observed in a study of blood T cell repertoires in COVID-19. This CDR3 is built from 13 residues. V was shortened by 5 bases and J by 4 bases, with 9 bases between the two germline ends. Per the germline V gene, CDR1 is MNHEY and CDR2 is SVGAGI. Participants were aged roughly 18 to 89 years, lived in some 23 US areas, and enrolled virtually. The repertoire was sequenced with immunoSEQ multiplex PCR; TCRdb's copy has only in-frame clones and lacks some. The sample lists 150,000 to 200,000 clones; around 90% were seen once. Material: PBMCs or T cells enriched from blood (not recorded which). The sequence derives from a young woman who had recovered from COVID-19. V usage is TRBV6-5 and J usage is TRBJ1-5; no firm D call. The CDR3 loop is CASSIAGNQPQHF. CDR3 nucleotides: TGTGCCAGCAGTATCGCCGGGAATCAGCCCCAGCATTTT.